The sequence of this T cell receptor beta chain was determined in a study of T cells in Graves' hyperthyroidism and ophthalmopathy. Amplification of TCR beta CDR3 regions used RNA as the template. Carried out on the TCR CDR3, a first-round RT-PCR used the HTBI primer set. TCRdb re-called the multiplex PCR reads with MiXCR, one entry per CDR3 protein. Of 450,000 to 550,000 distinct CDR3 sequences listed, around 22% are singletons. The germline V gene encodes CDR1 SGHRS and CDR2 YFSETQ. V lost 1 base and J lost 5; bases outside the gene matches: 5. CDR3 length: 14 amino acids. Patients having uncontrolled infection, another autoimmune disease, pregnancy or lactation were not included.

The V gene is TRBV5-1, the J gene TRBJ1-1; TRBD1 aligns across 7 bases. This receptor was identified in a woman younger than 45 with Graves' ophthalmopathy. What was sequenced was blood. The CDR3 loop reads CASSLPQGGTEAFF. The CDR3, as DNA: TGCGCCAGCAGCTTGCCCCAGGGGGGGACTGAAGCTTTCTTT.